This T cell receptor beta chain derives from a study of T cells of healthy individuals (dated by TCRdb to 2016 to 2018). Via the germline V gene (reference sequence), CDR1 is SGHKS and CDR2 YYEKEE. The junction shows trimming of 0 bases on V and 5 bases on J, plus 14 bases between the germline ends. The CDR3 has 15 amino acids, counting the end cysteine and phenylalanine. Only the CDR3 DNA is retained, 45 bases long and in frame from the first base. Note on this clonotype: This clone's antigen is unknown. One base away there is no much larger clone; base qualities are not given.

To prepare the library, 5' RACE was applied. Sequencer: Illumina MiSeq. TCRdb trimmed the raw reads at Q25, called clones with MiXCR and kept productive beta chains. For every CDR3 protein sequence, its rows merge into one entry that carries the most common genes and DNA. For this sample there are approximately 100,000 distinct CDR3 sequences; roughly a sixth appear just once. Roughly 6.1% of the sample is held by the ten biggest clonotypes. This TCR was recovered from a human donor in good health. Recombination connected TRBV5-5 to TRBJ1-2; a weak D assignment points to TRBD1 (5 bases agree). The CDR3 protein sequence reads: CASSLGGYLSYGYTF. The DNA sequence is TGTGCCAGCAGCTTGGGGGGGTATTTGTCATATGGCTACACCTTC.